There are many counts of the clone carrying this T cell receptor beta chain. Its antigen is not known. The read gets to within 3 residues of the CDR3 end, and the germline J gene fills in the rest. This sample is part of a study of T cell clonality in common variable immunodeficiency. Study-wide points: TCRbeta clonality was increased in CVID versus healthy controls. In common variable immunodeficiency, TCR beta chains reportedly carried fewer deletions and N-nucleotide insertions. Compared with controls, CVID subjects had fewer shared TCRbeta clones.

The CDR3 consists of 14 residues. Germline V gene lookup returns CDR1 DFQATT and CDR2 SNEGSKA (reference sequence). Trimming took 3 bases from V and 2 from J, leaving 14 bases between them. Generated by immunoSEQ multiplex PCR, the TCRdb table keeps only in-frame clones and is missing some. Singletons are absent from the sample, which has around 30,000 clones. Both groups were predominantly of Caucasian heritage. Sequenced sample: peripheral blood mononuclear cells. J is TRBJ2-7 and V is TRBV20-1; TRBD2 is a possible D gene (6 bases). The clonotype comes from a human donor with common variable immunodeficiency. CDR3 protein: CSARDWTTTYEQYF. The CDR3 DNA, read in part, is TGCAGTGCTAGGGACTGGACTACCACCTACGAG.